One sample yielded the 5 T cell receptor beta chains listed below, sequenced in a study of blood T cells in healthy people across ages (dated by TCRdb to the mid-2010s). The library was made by 5' RACE. The sample was run on an Illumina HiSeq 2500. A second PCR of roughly 6 to 12 cycles was run with a J-beta primer mix and a sample-barcoded 5' primer. TCRdb ran its own pipeline on the public reads, namely fastp trimming at Q25 and MiXCR clone calling, and kept in-frame beta chains. Rows matching on CDR3 protein sequence are summarized as one entry with the most common DNA and genes. This sample comprises some 760,000 distinct CDR3 sequences, approximately 25% of them detected only once. The top ten constitute more than 7.5% of the sample. The same data also went into a second study, on T cells of mothers and their children.

Material for sequencing was blood. The receptors originated from a boy younger than 18 in good health.

The V gene is TRBV3-1, the J gene TRBJ2-7, with a possible D match to TRBD2 (5 bases). This CDR3 is built from 15 residues. Germline V lookup: CDR1 LGHDT, CDR2 YNNKEL (reference sequence). V was pared by 0 bases and J by 3 bases, with 12 bases between. The CDR3 region is CASSQDQEVGYEQYF. CDR3 coding DNA: TGTGCCAGCAGCCAAGATCAGGAGGTTGGCTACGAGCAGTACTTC.

This rearrangement joins TRBV2 to TRBJ2-2; TRBD2 aligns across 8 bases. Germline CDR1 SNHLY, CDR2 FYNNEI. The CDR3 extends over 15 amino acids. Trimming took 4 bases from V and 1 from J; bases not matched to a gene: 2. The CDR3 coding sequence is TGTGCCAGCAGTGGAAGCGGGAGGAACACCGGGGAGCTGTTTTTT. It encodes CASSGSGRNTGELFF.

This clonotype has just a few counts. The rearrangement joins TRBV6-2 or TRBV6-3 to TRBJ2-7; 7 positions match TRBD1. J gave up 3 bases and V 8 bases, and 10 bases lay outside the gene matches. Germline V lookup: CDR1 MNHEY, CDR2 SVGEGT. The CDR3 sequence is 14 residues long. CDR3 loop: CASVRGPDYYEQYF. The CDR3 DNA is TGTGCCAGCGTAAGGGGGCCTGACTACTACGAGCAGTACTTC.

V and J are TRBV19 and TRBJ2-1; D ambiguous. Trimming stripped 6 bases from V and 7 bases from J, with 10 bases between. This CDR3 is built from 12 residues. The germline V gene has CDR1 LNHDA and CDR2 SQIVND (reference sequence). This chain's CDR3 is CASSTQRNEQFF. As DNA, the CDR3 is TGTGCCAGTAGCACTCAGAGGAATGAGCAGTTCTTC.

The chain employs TRBV29-1 and TRBJ2-1; 12 bases agree with TRBD2. Germline V gene sequence: CDR1 SQVTM, CDR2 ANQGSEA. The V gene end was trimmed by 5 bases and the J gene end by 8 bases; junction bases not matched to a gene: 4. This CDR3 has 13 amino acids. In DNA, the CDR3 is TGCAGCGTTCCTGGGACTAGCGGGCATGAGCAGTTCTTC. Amino acid sequence: CSVPGTSGHEQFF.